This is a list of T cell receptor beta chains from one sample in a study of blood T cell repertoires in COVID-19. Some clones are missing from TCRdb's copy, which holds only in-frame ones; the method was immunoSEQ multiplex PCR. The sample has 200,000 to 250,000 clones; around 89% are singletons. The specimen sequenced was PBMCs or T cells enriched from blood (not recorded which). The origin of the receptors is a young woman in a cohort exposed to, infected with or recovered from COVID-19 (not recorded which). Both conserved end residues are part of each CDR3. The D gene is left open where the match is weak. Clone size is given for some rows only: seen once, a few or many times, or a class if the clone is expanded.

CDR3 protein,CDR3 DNA,V gene,J gene,clone size,D gene
CASSQDFGGYTF,TGCGCCAGCAGCCAAGACTTCGGTGGCTACACCTTC,TRBV4-1,TRBJ1-2,-,-
CASMTRTATNEKLFF,TGTGCCAGCATGACCCGGACTGCAACTAATGAAAAACTGTTTTTT,TRBV6-5,TRBJ1-4,-,-
CASSSGQGGNTIYF,TGTGCCAGCAGTTCGGGACAGGGTGGAAACACCATATATTTT,TRBV6-2/TRBV6-3,TRBJ1-3,-,TRBD1
CASSLAGGAGGKETQYF,TGTGCCAGCAGCCTTGCAGGAGGAGCGGGAGGGAAAGAGACCCAGTACTTC,TRBV7-3,TRBJ2-5,-,TRBD2
CASSLHPGLAYYEQYF,TGTGCCAGCAGCTTACATCCGGGACTAGCTTATTACGAGCAGTACTTC,TRBV7-2,TRBJ2-7,-,TRBD2
CASSTTPRTRLYNSPLHF,TGTGCCAGTAGTACAACCCCACGTACCAGGTTGTATAATTCACCCCTCCACTTT,TRBV19,TRBJ1-6,once,-
CASSLTRREATTF,TGTGCCAGCAGTCTAACGCGCAGGGAGGCAACCACCTTC,TRBV12-3/TRBV12-4,TRBJ1-2,many,-
CASSPPSGSPDEQFF,TGCGCCAGCAGTCCCCCTAGCGGGAGTCCCGATGAGCAGTTCTTC,TRBV5-1,TRBJ2-1,-,TRBD2
CAVGSGGETQYF,TGTGCCGTTGGCAGTGGAGGAGAGACCCAGTACTTC,TRBV10-3,TRBJ2-5,-,-
CATSRDRTGGYQPQHF,TGTGCCACCAGCAGAGACCGGACAGGGGGGTATCAGCCCCAGCATTTT,TRBV15,TRBJ1-5,once,TRBD1
CASSLTRQGNTEAFF,TGTGCCAGCAGCTTAACCAGACAGGGGAACACTGAAGCTTTCTTT,TRBV7-3,TRBJ1-1,-,TRBD1
CASSGAPYSPLHF,TGTGCCAGCAGCGGGGCTCCTTATTCACCCCTCCACTTT,TRBV5-6,TRBJ1-6,-,-
CASSVLNGGAGETQYF,TGTGCCAGCAGCGTCCTGAACGGGGGAGCAGGGGAGACCCAGTACTTC,TRBV9,TRBJ2-5,once,-
CASSQGVGLGNTGELFF,TGTGCCAGCAGCCAAGGCGTGGGACTAGGGAACACCGGGGAGCTGTTTTTT,TRBV3-1/TRBV3-2,TRBJ2-2,-,TRBD2
CASTPDIFKAFF,TGTGCCAGCACCCCGGACATATTTAAAGCTTTCTTT,TRBV12-3/TRBV12-4,TRBJ1-1,once,-
CASSEFGNGELFF,TGTGCCAGCAGTGAATTCGGGAACGGGGAGCTGTTTTTT,TRBV2,TRBJ2-2,-,-
CASSSPRGLRTEAFF,TGTGCCAGCAGCTCCCCTAGGGGGTTGCGGACTGAAGCTTTCTTT,TRBV28,TRBJ1-1,-,-
CASSDGDYGYTF,TGTGCCAGCAGTGACGGAGACTATGGCTACACCTTC,TRBV2,TRBJ1-2,-,-
CASSEDRGSTDTQYF,TGTGCCAGCAGTGAGGACAGGGGGAGCACAGATACGCAGTATTTT,TRBV6-1,TRBJ2-3,few,TRBD1
CASSLAGKNYGYTF,TGTGCCAGCAGCTTGGCAGGGAAGAACTATGGCTACACCTTC,TRBV7-2,TRBJ1-2,-,-
CASSMQGIDNEQFF,TGTGCCAGCAGCATGCAGGGGATTGACAATGAGCAGTTCTTC,TRBV9,TRBJ2-1,-,-
CASSITLLAGAYNEQFF,TGTGCCAGCAGCATTACCCTACTAGCGGGAGCCTACAATGAGCAGTTCTTC,TRBV7-3,TRBJ2-1,-,TRBD2
CASSPPQTGELFF,TGTGCCAGCTCACCACCCCAAACCGGGGAGCTGTTTTTT,TRBV18,TRBJ2-2,-,-
CASSARRNRVANGYTF,TGTGCCAGCAGTGCCCGAAGAAACAGGGTAGCGAATGGCTACACCTTC,TRBV2,TRBJ1-2,once,-
CASSPRAVSYNEQFF,TGTGCCAGCAGCCCGAGGGCAGTCTCCTACAATGAGCAGTTCTTC,TRBV11-2,TRBJ2-1,-,-
CASSERANEKLFF,TGTGCCAGCAGTGAACGAGCTAATGAAAAACTGTTTTTT,TRBV2,TRBJ1-4,-,-
CASSPSGTYNEQFF,TGTGCCAGCAGTCCTAGCGGGACGTACAATGAGCAGTTCTTC,TRBV27,TRBJ2-1,-,TRBD2
CASSSGDHEKLFF,TGTGCCAGCAGCTCGGGGGATCATGAAAAACTGTTTTTT,TRBV9,TRBJ1-4,-,-
CASSEQASAAGDEQFF,TGTGCCAGCAGTGAACAAGCCTCGGCCGCGGGAGACGAGCAGTTCTTC,TRBV6-1,TRBJ2-1,-,TRBD2
CASSQKQGSNSPLHF,TGTGCCAGCTCGCAAAAACAGGGATCTAATTCACCCCTCCACTTT,TRBV18,TRBJ1-6,once,-
CASTVQGGYGYTF,TGTGCCAGCACCGTACAGGGTGGCTATGGCTACACCTTC,TRBV28,TRBJ1-2,-,-